Each of the 15 T cell receptor beta chains below was sequenced from the same sample in a study of Graves' ophthalmopathy and Graves' hyperthyroidism. RNA served as the template for amplifying TCR beta CDR3 regions. The authors performed first-round RT-PCR with HTBI primers and then a second-round multiplex PCR. Each CDR3 protein is one row after TCRdb ran MiXCR on the multiplex PCR reads. The table includes approximately 700,000 distinct CDR3 sequences, 35% to 50% detected once. The sequencing input was peripheral blood. The receptors were sampled from an adult man with Graves' ophthalmopathy.

V is TRBV4-3 and J is TRBJ2-7; 7 nucleotides match TRBD1. Germline lookup yields CDR1 LGHNA and CDR2 YSLEER. There are 16 residues in the CDR3. V shed 2 bases and J 0 bases; nucleotides not matched to a gene: 7. In DNA, the CDR3 is TGCGCCAGCAGCCAAAGACTAAACAGGGGCTCCTACGAGCAGTACTTC. Protein: CASSQRLNRGSYEQYF.

This clonotype was detected ten times or more. V gene TRBV7-8 combines with J gene TRBJ1-5; D uncertain. The CDR3 is 15 amino acids. CDR1 is SGHVS, CDR2 FQNEAQ, per germline. The V end lost 0 bases, the J end lost 0 bases, and 6 bases lay between the germline ends. The CDR3 region has the DNA TGTGCCAGCAGCTTAGCTCAGGTTAGCAATCAGCCCCAGCATTTT. The encoded protein is CASSLAQVSNQPQHF.

Comment on this clonotype: A read error may account for a junction end that differs from germline. This chain links TRBV9 with TRBJ1-3; D gene uncertain. Germline CDR1 reads SGDLS; CDR2 reads YYNGEE. The CDR3 loop spans 13 amino acids. The CDR3 DNA reads TGTGCCAGCAGCGTAGTCCCTGGAGACACCATATATTTT. Translation gives CASSVVPGDTIYF.

This clonotype appeared many times. The chain joins TRBV20-1 to TRBJ2-5; D remains unclear. The CDR3 contains 12 residues. The germline V gene has CDR1 DFQATT and CDR2 SNEGSKA (reference sequence). Trimming left V 3 bases short and J 2 bases short, with 7 bases between. CDR3 protein: CSASEPQETQYF. The CDR3 DNA reads TGCAGTGCTAGTGAACCGCAAGAGACCCAGTACTTC.

With respect to this clonotype: Sequence at one end of the junction differs from germline and may be a read error. The rearrangement uses TRBV10-3 and TRBJ1-1; no reliable D call. Germline CDR1 is ENHRY and CDR2 is SYGVKD. The CDR3 runs to 14 residues. The CDR3 reads CAISESIANTEASF. CDR3 coding DNA: TGTGCCATCAGTGAGTCGATCGCGAACACTGAGGCTTCCTTT.

This chain connects TRBV6-4 to TRBJ1-4; D not resolved. The V gene's germline CDR1 is MRHNA and CDR2 SNTAGT. The CDR3 sequence is 12 residues long. V was clipped by 6 bases and J by 8 bases, with 10 bases between them. As DNA, the CDR3 is TGTGCCAGCAGAGATTCGGGGGAAAAACTGTTTTTT. The encoded protein is CASRDSGEKLFF.

This clonotype was counted ten times or more. CDR3 amino acids: CASSSTFEKLFF. CDR3 DNA: TGCGCCAGCAGCTCGACATTTGAAAAACTGTTTTTT. J is TRBJ1-4 and V is TRBV5-1; D is unclear. V was shortened by 3 bases and J by 7 bases, with 7 bases between the two germline ends. The germline gives CDR1 SGHRS, CDR2 YFSETQ. The CDR3 consists of 12 residues.

The chain employs TRBV7-7 and TRBJ2-2, with 9 nucleotides matching TRBD2. Germline values: CDR1 SSHAT, CDR2 FNYEAQ (reference sequence). The CDR3 has 13 amino acids. V trimming: 9 bases; J trimming: 8 bases; junction bases outside the gene matches: 7. The chain's CDR3 is CASSTGLAGELFF. As DNA, the CDR3 is TGTGCCAGTTCGACCGGACTAGCGGGGGAGCTGTTTTTT.

The CDR3 nucleotides are TGTGCCAGCAGTGCGGGACAGGTGTTTTTT. Translating it yields CASSAGQVFF. The chain carries TRBV2 and TRBJ1-4; 8 nucleotides match TRBD1. The germline CDR1 and CDR2 sequences are SNHLY and FYNNEI. The V segment lost 4 bases and the J segment 15 bases; nucleotides outside the gene matches: 1. CDR3 length: 10 amino acids.

This clonotype was seen ten or more times. The genes are TRBV24-1 and TRBJ1-2, with TRBD1 matching over 7 bases. The germline gives CDR1 KGHDR, CDR2 SFDVKD. The CDR3 contains 15 residues. The trim removed 5 bases at V and 4 bases at J, leaving 9 bases unmatched. The DNA for the CDR3 is TGTGCCACCAGTGGCCGAGAGGGGACAGCCTATGGCTACACCTTC. Protein product: CATSGREGTAYGYTF.

To note about this clonotype: A single base separates this from a much larger clone, so it may be a read error. The chain links TRBV6-1 to TRBJ1-5; possible D gene TRBD1, 5 bases. Looked up from germline, CDR1 is MNHNS and CDR2 is SASEGT. The CDR3 is made up of 15 amino acids. Trimming shortened V by 2 bases and J by 2 bases, and 10 bases separated the two germline ends. The CDR3 DNA follows: TGTGCCAGCAGTGAATGGACACGCGGCAATCAGCCCCAGCATTTT. This sequence encodes CASSEWTRGNQPQHF.

This clonotype has a single count. V and J are TRBV5-5 and TRBJ2-3; a possible D gene is TRBD2 (5 bases). The germline gives CDR1 SGHKS, CDR2 YYEKEE (reference sequence). Trimming took off 4 bases at V and 4 bases at J, with 10 bases between the two ends. This CDR3 contains 13 residues. In DNA, the CDR3 is TGTGCCAGCAGCGGACTTCGGGCAGATACGCAGTATTTT. Translating gives CASSGLRADTQYF. The variable domain in full, completed from reference TRBV5-5 and TRBJ2-3, reads DAGVTQSPTHLIKTRGQQVTLRCSPISGHKSVSWYQQVLGQGPQFIFQYYEKEERGRGNFPDRFSARQFPNYSSELNVNALLLGDSALYLCASSGLRADTQYFGPGTRLTVL.

CDR3 residues: CAWSLPGPIYEQYF. In DNA form, the CDR3 reads TGTGCCTGGAGTTTGCCCGGGCCAATCTACGAGCAGTACTTC. The V gene is TRBV7-2, the J gene TRBJ2-7; D gene uncertain. Trimming shortened V by 11 bases and J by 3 bases, and 20 bases separated the two germline ends. This CDR3 comprises 14 residues. The germline gives CDR1 SGHTA, CDR2 FQGNSA.

For this clonotype: One end of the junction varies from germline; a read error may be responsible. The chain employs TRBV10-3 and TRBJ2-1; no clear D. There are 11 residues in the CDR3. The germline V gene encodes CDR1 ENHRY and CDR2 SYGVKD. CDR3 sequence reads: CASSPRKMQFF. The CDR3 DNA reads TGTGCCAGCAGTCCGCGGAAGATGCAGTTCTTC.

This clonotype was seen ten or more times. The chain uses TRBV9 and TRBJ1-4, with 7 bases that match TRBD1. Germline V gene lookup returns CDR1 SGDLS and CDR2 YYNGEE. The CDR3 has 15 amino acids. The V gene end was trimmed by 5 bases and the J gene end by 5 bases; junction bases not matched to a gene: 9. CDR3: CASSAAGTVNEKLFF. The CDR3 DNA is TGTGCCAGCAGTGCTGCCGGGACAGTCAATGAAAAACTGTTTTTT.